One sample yielded the 2 T cell receptor beta chains listed below, sequenced in a study of blood T cell repertoires in COVID-19. TCRdb's copy holds only in-frame clones and misses some; the assay was immunoSEQ multiplex PCR. The repertoire holds more than 250,000 clones, around 82% seen once, with 8.6% in the top ten. Sequencing was carried out using peripheral blood. Receptor source: a human donor in a cohort sampled during active COVID-19.

The CDR3 coding sequence is TGCAGCGTTGCCTTCGGACTAGCGATGTACGAGCAGTACTTC. Protein: CSVAFGLAMYEQYF. V gene TRBV29-1 combines with J gene TRBJ2-7; the match to TRBD2 covers 9 bases. The CDR3 spans 14 residues. V gave up 4 bases and J gave up 4 bases; unmatched junction bases: 8. Per germline, CDR1 SQVTM and CDR2 ANQGSEA.

The J gene is TRBJ2-4, the V gene TRBV5-1, with 16 bases fitting TRBD2. The CDR3 consists of 18 residues. The V gene's germline CDR1 is SGHRS and CDR2 YFSETQ. The J segment lost 7 bases and the V segment lost 0 bases, leaving 7 bases of the junction unmatched. As DNA, the CDR3 is TGCGCCAGCAGCTTGGGGGGACTAGCGGGAGGGCCCCGGAACATTCAGTACTTC. This sequence encodes CASSLGGLAGGPRNIQYF.